Below, 7 T cell receptor beta chains from the same sample are listed, as sequenced in a study of T cells in Graves' hyperthyroidism and ophthalmopathy. RNA transcripts served as the template for amplifying TCR beta CDR3 regions. Carried out on the TCR CDR3, a first-round RT-PCR used the HTBI primer set. TCRdb redid the calling of the multiplex PCR reads with MiXCR, one entry per CDR3 protein. The table includes a few hundred thousand distinct CDR3 sequences, roughly 13% detected once. Sequencing was performed on blood. The receptors were sampled from a woman aged 30 to 39 with Graves' hyperthyroidism that later progressed to Graves' ophthalmopathy.

This clonotype was recorded many times. The chain links TRBV2 to TRBJ2-5; no clear D gene. Deletions cut 4 bases from V and 3 bases from J, with 6 bases between. CDR1 and CDR2 from the germline V gene are SNHLY and FYNNEI. The CDR3 runs 12 residues. CDR3: CASSARKETQYF. The CDR3 DNA reads TGTGCCAGCAGTGCTAGAAAAGAGACCCAGTACTTC.

This clonotype showed up many times. V is TRBV5-1 and J is TRBJ2-3; 10 bases are a match to TRBD2. Germline loops: CDR1 SGHRS, CDR2 YFSETQ. The CDR3 is 16 amino acids. J lost 5 bases, V lost 4 bases, and 10 bases had no gene match. The CDR3 bases are TGCGCCAGCAGCGCGGGCACTAGCGGGAAAGGAGATACGCAGTATTTT. The encoded protein is CASSAGTSGKGDTQYF.

This clonotype came up a few times. J is TRBJ1-2 and V is TRBV19; maybe TRBD1 (6 bases). This CDR3 comprises 14 residues. Germline V gene sequence: CDR1 LNHDA, CDR2 SQIVND (reference sequence). With 3 bases removed from V and 4 bases from J, the gap between germline ends came to 12 bases. The CDR3 nucleotides are TGTGCCAGTAGTATTGGGGGCAACTCCTATGGCTACACCTTC. Residues: CASSIGGNSYGYTF.

Worth noting for this clonotype: This could be a read error, since a much larger clone is one nucleotide away. CDR3 protein: CASSLGDWEINGQFF. CDR3 sequence (DNA): TGTGCCAGCAGCTTAGGGGATTGGGAGATAAATGGGCAGTTCTTC. This chain connects TRBV7-2 to TRBJ2-1; D is perhaps TRBD2 (5 bases). The CDR3 runs to 15 residues. Germline loops: CDR1 SGHTA, CDR2 FQGNSA.

This clonotype has at least ten counts. This may stem from a read error, because a much larger clone lies one nucleotide away. The CDR3 nucleotides are TGTGCCGGCAGGCGGACTAGCCGCACAGATACGCAGTATTTT. It translates to CAGRRTSRTDTQYF. The chain has TRBV2 and TRBJ2-3; 8 bases fit TRBD2. Germline V gives CDR1 SNHLY, CDR2 FYNNEI. CDR3 length: 14 residues. Full variable domain (missing parts from reference TRBV2 and TRBJ2-3): EPEVTQTPSHQVTQMGQEVILRCVPISNHLYFYWYRQILGQKVEFLVSFYNNEISEKSEIFDDQFSVERPDGSNFTLKIRSTKLEDSAMYFCAGRRTSRTDTQYFGPGTRLTVL.

The genes are TRBV7-9 and TRBJ2-7, with D possibly matching TRBD2 (6 bases). In germline, CDR1 is SEHNR, CDR2 FQNEAQ (reference sequence). Trimming left V 5 bases short and J 5 bases short, with 10 bases between. The CDR3 length is 12 residues. The CDR3 region is CASSTGVNEQYF. DNA for the CDR3: TGTGCCAGCAGCACGGGAGTTAACGAGCAGTACTTC.

This clonotype was observed at least ten times. This chain uses TRBV27 with TRBJ2-3; D is undetermined. The CDR3 is 15 amino acids. Germline V lookup: CDR1 MNHEY, CDR2 SMNVEV (reference sequence). Deletions cut 2 bases from V and 0 bases from J, with 9 bases between. CDR3 sequence: CASSLVGYSTDTQYF. In DNA form, the CDR3 reads TGTGCCAGCAGTTTAGTAGGGTACAGCACAGATACGCAGTATTTT.